This TCR beta chain stems from a study of blood T cell repertoires in COVID-19. Study context: The United States, Italy and Spain were the sources of the acute and convalescent COVID-19 samples. Nucleic acid was either cDNA or gDNA, and it came from T cells, B-cell-depleted T cells, or PBMCs.

V was trimmed by 3 bases and J by 3 bases, leaving 12 bases between them. The CDR3 runs to 15 residues. CDR1 LNHDA and CDR2 SQIVND come from the germline V gene (reference sequence). TCRdb's table, derived via immunoSEQ multiplex PCR, lists solely in-frame clones and lacks some. The sample shows 150,000 to 200,000 clones, roughly 94% of them seen only once. The rearrangement uses TRBV19 and TRBJ1-5, with a tentative D call TRBD1 (5 bases). Sequencing input: peripheral blood. The clonotype was recovered from a man in his thirties or forties with COVID-19, enrolled during active disease. The CDR3, as DNA: TGTGCCAGTAGTATGACAGCGATCACCAATCAGCCCCAGCATTTT. Its translation: CASSMTAITNQPQHF. The full variable domain, its missing parts supplied by reference TRBV19 and TRBJ1-5, is DGGITQSPKYLFRKEGQNVTLSCEQNLNHDAMYWYRQDPGQGLRLIYYSQIVNDFQKGDIAEGYSVSREKKESFPLTVTSAQKNPTAFYLCASSMTAITNQPQHFGDGTRLSIL.